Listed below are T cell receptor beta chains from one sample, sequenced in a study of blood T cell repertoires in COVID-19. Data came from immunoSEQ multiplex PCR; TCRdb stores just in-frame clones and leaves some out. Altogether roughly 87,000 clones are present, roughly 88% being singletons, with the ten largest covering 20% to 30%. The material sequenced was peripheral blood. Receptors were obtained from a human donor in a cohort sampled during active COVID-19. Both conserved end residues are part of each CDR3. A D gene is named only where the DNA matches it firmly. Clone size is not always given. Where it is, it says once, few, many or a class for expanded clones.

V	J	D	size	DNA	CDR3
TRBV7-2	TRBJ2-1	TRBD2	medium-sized	TGTGCCAGCAGCCCACAAGGGTTGGGGACTAGCCCCTACAATGAGCAGTTCTTC	CASSPQGLGTSPYNEQFF
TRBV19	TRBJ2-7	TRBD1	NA	TGTGCCAGTAGCCGGGACAGCCAGTCCTACGAGCAGTACTTC	CASSRDSQSYEQYF
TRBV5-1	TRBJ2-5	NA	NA	TGCGCCAGCAGCCCCGGGTCAGGGGGAGGTGAGACCCAGTACTTC	CASSPGSGGGETQYF
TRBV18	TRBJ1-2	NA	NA	TGTGCCAGCTCACCCCCGCGTGAGGGCCATGGCTACACCTTC	CASSPPREGHGYTF
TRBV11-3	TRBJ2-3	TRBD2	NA	TGTGCCAGCAGCTTTGGACTAGCGCCGCAGTATTTT	CASSFGLAPQYF
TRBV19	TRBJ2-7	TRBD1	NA	TGTGCCAGTACCCCCGGGACAGGGAGCTACGAGCAGTACTTC	CASTPGTGSYEQYF
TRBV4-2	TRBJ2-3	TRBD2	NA	TGTGCCAGCAGCCGAGAGGGACTAGCGGGAGTTTCGACAGATACGCAGTATTTT	CASSREGLAGVSTDTQYF
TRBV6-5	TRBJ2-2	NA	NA	TGTGCCAGCAGTTCCAGGAACACCGGGGAGCTGTTTTTT	CASSSRNTGELFF
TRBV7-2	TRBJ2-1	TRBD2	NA	TGTGCCACCCGGACAGCCAGCGGGAGGGCCCTTGAGCAGTTCTTC	CATRTASGRALEQFF
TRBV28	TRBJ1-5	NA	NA	TGTGCCAGCAGTTTATGGACAGCAGGAGACAATCAGCCCCAGCATTTT	CASSLWTAGDNQPQHF
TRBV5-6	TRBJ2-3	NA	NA	TGTGCCAGCAGCTCCCAGGCAGATACGCAGTATTTT	CASSSQADTQYF